These 21 T cell receptor beta chains came from one sample sequenced in a study of identical twins. TCRdb reanalysed the 5' RACE reads using MiXCR and keeps one entry per CDR3 protein. The sample lists a few hundred thousand distinct CDR3 sequences, 18% occurring once. Sequenced input: naive T cells sorted from blood. The receptors shown here come from a man aged 45-65 years in good health.

The chain uses TRBV2 and TRBJ1-1; 7 bases are a match to TRBD1. This CDR3 is 14 amino acids long. Per germline, CDR1 SNHLY and CDR2 FYNNEI. V dropped 4 bases and J dropped 1; count of bases not matched to a gene: 3. This chain's CDR3 is CASSARQGNTEAFF. CDR3 in DNA: TGTGCCAGCAGTGCCCGACAGGGGAACACTGAAGCTTTCTTT. The variable domain in full, with the rest retrieved from reference TRBV2 and TRBJ1-1, is EPEVTQTPSHQVTQMGQEVILRCVPISNHLYFYWYRQILGQKVEFLVSFYNNEISEKSEIFDDQFSVERPDGSNFTLKIRSTKLEDSAMYFCASSARQGNTEAFFGQGTRLTVV.

This clonotype was counted many times. The rearrangement joins TRBV3-1 to TRBJ2-4, with TRBD2 as a possible D gene (6 bases). The germline V and J ends were trimmed by 1 base and 0 bases, with 10 bases remaining between them. The CDR3 has 16 residues. Germline V gene sequence: CDR1 LGHDT, CDR2 YNNKEL (reference sequence). The CDR3 DNA follows: TGTGCCAGCAGCCAAGCGGGAGTACTAGCCAAAAACATTCAGTACTTC. It is translated as CASSQAGVLAKNIQYF. The full variable domain, completed using reference TRBV3-1 and TRBJ2-4, is DTAVSQTPKYLVTQMGNDKSIKCEQNLGHDTMYWYKQDSKKFLKIMFSYNNKELIINETVPNRFSPKSPDKAHLNLHINSLELGDSAVYFCASSQAGVLAKNIQYFGAGTRLSVL.

The chain combines TRBV19 with TRBJ2-1; 7 bases are a match to TRBD2. The trim removed 1 base at V and 7 bases at J, leaving 7 bases unmatched. Germline-derived CDR1 and CDR2 are LNHDA and SQIVND (reference sequence). CDR3 length: 15 residues. In DNA, the CDR3 is TGTGCCAGTAGTATAGCGGGGAGGGTATCAAATGAGCAGTTCTTC. Its translation: CASSIAGRVSNEQFF.

Many counts were recorded for this clonotype. This chain uses TRBV29-1 with TRBJ1-1; D gene uncertain. The CDR3 is 13 amino acids. Looked up from germline, CDR1 is SQVTM and CDR2 is ANQGSEA. Deletions cut 3 bases from V and 4 bases from J, with 12 bases between. The CDR3, as DNA: TGCAGCGTTGAGCGGAGGAAAAGCACTGAAGCTTTCTTT. Translated, it gives CSVERRKSTEAFF.

Regarding this clonotype: A much larger clone differs from this one at a single base, so this may be a read error. CDR3: CASTRQPPPLGANVLTF. CDR3 nucleotide sequence: TGTGCCAGCACCCGACAGCCACCTCCCCTCGGGGCCAACGTCCTGACTTTC. The chain couples TRBV7-8 to TRBJ2-6; D is perhaps TRBD1 (5 bases). Germline values: CDR1 SGHVS, CDR2 FQNEAQ. V shed 7 bases and J shed 4 bases, with 20 bases lying between them. CDR3 length: 17 amino acids.

As concerns this clonotype: A junction end diverges from the germline sequence, so it may reflect a read error. This chain connects TRBV6-5 to TRBJ1-4; D might be TRBD1 (5 bases). The length of the CDR3 is 14 residues. CDR1 MNHEY and CDR2 SVGAGI come from the germline V gene. CDR3 region: CASSYSTVIKNLFF. The CDR3 region has the DNA TGTGCCAGCAGTTACTCGACAGTAATTAAAAATCTGTTTTTT.

The DNA for the CDR3 is TGTGCCAGCAGCTTGACAAGGGAGGTGGCCTATGGCTACACCTTC. Its protein product is CASSLTREVAYGYTF. The gene calls are TRBV7-2 and TRBJ1-2; D uncertain. The CDR3 length is 15 residues. V lost 3 bases, J lost 4 bases, and 15 bases lay in between. Germline-derived CDR1 and CDR2 are SGHTA and FQGNSA.

The table lists this clonotype with many counts. The J gene is TRBJ1-6, the V gene TRBV6-5; D possibly corresponds to TRBD1 (5 bases). V was shortened by 0 bases and J by 4 bases, with 13 bases between the two germline ends. In germline, CDR1 is MNHEY, CDR2 SVGAGI. The CDR3 runs 17 residues. CDR3 in amino acids: CASSYSIRDLYNSPLHF. CDR3 DNA: TGTGCCAGCAGTTACTCGATCCGGGACCTTTATAATTCACCCCTCCACTTT.

This clonotype was picked up a small number of times. The rearrangement links TRBV4-3 to TRBJ2-6; D gene uncertain. The germline V gene has CDR1 LGHNA and CDR2 YSLEER. Trimming shortened V by 1 base and J by 1 base, and 2 bases separated the two germline ends. This CDR3 is 14 amino acids long. The CDR3 DNA reads TGCGCCAGCAGCCAAGTGTCTGGGGCCAACGTCCTGACTTTC. This encodes CASSQVSGANVLTF.

The gene calls are TRBV14 and TRBJ1-3; no reliable D call. Trimming shortened V by 1 base and J by 0 bases, and 10 bases separated the two germline ends. Germline V lookup: CDR1 SGHDN, CDR2 FVKESK. The CDR3 is 16 residues long. The CDR3 loop reads CASSQVDLFSGNTIYF. The CDR3 DNA is TGTGCCAGCAGCCAAGTGGATCTGTTCTCTGGAAACACCATATATTTT.

The genes are TRBV10-3 and TRBJ1-1, with D hard to call. CDR3 size: 14 residues. Germline V gene data show CDR1 as ENHRY and CDR2 as SYGVKD. V was shortened by 2 bases and J by 3 bases, with 10 bases between the two germline ends. CDR3 bases: TGTGCCATCAGTGAGGATAATGGTGACACTGAAGCTTTCTTT. Translating gives CAISEDNGDTEAFF.

The chain is built from TRBV6-1 and TRBJ2-7, with 7 bases matching TRBD2. The CDR3 runs to 14 residues. V lost 7 bases, J lost 3 bases, and 9 bases stayed unmatched. Germline loops: CDR1 MNHNS, CDR2 SASEGT. The CDR3 nucleotides read TGTGCCAGCACGACTAGCTATGGTCGCTACGAGCAGTACTTC. Protein: CASTTSYGRYEQYF.

The rearrangement uses TRBV29-1 and TRBJ2-7; D is ambiguous. The V end was cut by 1 base, the J end by 0 bases, with 10 bases between. From germline, CDR1 is SQVTM and CDR2 ANQGSEA. The CDR3 sequence is 14 residues long. The CDR3: CSVEGLVNSYEQYF. As DNA, the CDR3 is TGCAGCGTTGAAGGTCTAGTGAACTCCTACGAGCAGTACTTC.

CDR3 residues: CASSFEGVWSGYTF. The CDR3 DNA sequence: TGTGCCAGTTCTTTCGAGGGGGTATGGTCTGGCTACACCTTC. The gene calls are TRBV5-6 and TRBJ1-2; the D gene is possibly TRBD1 (6 bases). Germline-derived CDR1 and CDR2 are SGHDT and YYEEEE. The V end lost 8 bases, the J end lost 7 bases, and 21 bases lay between the germline ends. CDR3 length: 14 amino acids.

V and J are TRBV6-5 and TRBJ1-2; TRBD1 is a possible D gene (5 bases). Trimming shortened V by 5 bases and J by 2 bases, and 12 bases separated the two germline ends. CDR3 size: 14 residues. CDR1 and CDR2 (germline): MNHEY, SVGAGI. The CDR3 is CASSIRGSNYGYTF. CDR3 DNA: TGTGCCAGCAGTATACGGGGGAGCAACTATGGCTACACCTTC.

This chain uses TRBV29-1 with TRBJ2-2; unclear D gene. This CDR3 is 13 amino acids long. Germline V gene lookup returns CDR1 SQVTM and CDR2 ANQGSEA. The V end lost 6 bases, the J end lost 6 bases, and 14 bases lay between the germline ends. The CDR3 DNA follows: TGCAGCGTCGGTGGTGGGATGTCCGGGGAGCTGTTTTTT. The encoded protein is CSVGGGMSGELFF.

The chain combines TRBV6-5 with TRBJ1-3; 7 positions match TRBD1. Germline CDR1 MNHEY, CDR2 SVGAGI. Germline trimming cut 2 bases from V and 0 bases from J; bases unmatched to any gene: 7. This CDR3 comprises 17 residues. DNA for the CDR3: TGTGCCAGCAGTTACAGTCGGGGACAGAGCTCTGGAAACACCATATATTTT. Translated, it gives CASSYSRGQSSGNTIYF.

A few counts support this clonotype. The J gene is TRBJ2-6, the V gene TRBV9; weak D call: TRBD2 (6 bases). CDR1 SGDLS and CDR2 YYNGEE come from the germline V gene. V shed 4 bases and J shed 2 bases, with 16 bases lying between them. CDR3 length equals 17 residues. CDR3 sequence (DNA): TGTGCCAGCAGCAGCGACGCGGCGGGAACTGGGGCCAACGTCCTGACTTTC. This encodes CASSSDAAGTGANVLTF.

The chain has TRBV5-1 and TRBJ2-3; 11 nucleotides align to TRBD1. V shed 6 bases, J shed 3 bases, and the junction held 6 bases outside the gene matches. Per the germline V gene, CDR1 is SGHRS and CDR2 is YFSETQ. This CDR3 has 15 residues. The CDR3, as DNA: TGCGCCAGCACCCCGGACAGGGGGCGTACAGATACGCAGTATTTT. It yields the protein CASTPDRGRTDTQYF.

Many counts were recorded for this clonotype. The rearrangement joins TRBV6-2 or TRBV6-3 to TRBJ2-1, with 7 bases lining up with TRBD1. Looked up from germline, CDR1 is MNHEY and CDR2 is SVGEGT. This CDR3 has 15 amino acids. V shed 4 bases and J 5 bases; nucleotides not matched to a gene: 8. The chain's CDR3 is CASSFGTDNNNEQFF. CDR3 coding DNA: TGTGCCAGCAGTTTCGGGACAGACAATAACAATGAGCAGTTCTTC.

The sample holds many counts of this clonotype. The gene calls are TRBV20-1 and TRBJ2-1; D is ambiguous. Germline values: CDR1 DFQATT, CDR2 SNEGSKA (reference sequence). The CDR3 sequence is 11 residues long. The germline V and J ends were trimmed by 2 bases and 7 bases, with 6 bases remaining between them. The CDR3 coding sequence is TGCAGTGCTAGATACGCAAATGAGCAGTTCTTC. Its translation is CSARYANEQFF.